Listed below are T cell receptor beta chains from one sample, sequenced in a study of shared T cell receptors in the human thymus. The repertoire was sequenced with immunoSEQ multiplex PCR; TCRdb's copy has only in-frame clones and lacks some. Of some 720,000 clones listed, approximately 87% were seen once; the top ten hold approximately 0.011%. The same data also contributed to another study, on human thymus T cells.

The material sequenced was thymocytes. These receptors all stem from a boy in the first two years of life with a congenital heart defect. Both conserved end residues are part of each CDR3. A D gene is named only where the DNA matches it firmly. Size tells how often a clone was seen (once, few, many) or the class of an expanded clone, and some rows leave it out.

CDR3 DNA,CDR3 protein,D gene,clone size,J gene,V gene
TGTGCCAGCAGCGGGCGGGACAGGGGGCGCCTTGGAAACACCATATATTTT,CASSGRDRGRLGNTIYF,TRBD1,.,TRBJ1-3,TRBV7-6
TGTGCCAGCAGCCCGGCAACGTCGGGTACGCAGTATTTT,CASSPATSGTQYF,.,.,TRBJ2-3,TRBV11-3
TGCAGCGCCTGGACAGGGTCCTACGAGCAGTACTTC,CSAWTGSYEQYF,TRBD1,.,TRBJ2-7,TRBV29-1
TGCAGCGTTGGCGGGCCAAGCTCCTACGAGCAGTACTTC,CSVGGPSSYEQYF,.,.,TRBJ2-7,TRBV29-1
TGTGCCAGCAGCTTAGTCGGCGGCCAACCAGGGAAACCAACTGAAGCTTTCTTT,CASSLVGGQPGKPTEAFF,.,few,TRBJ1-1,TRBV7-8
TGTGCCAGCAGCCCCGTCGGTGTCTACTCGGTCTTC,CASSPVGVYSVF,.,.,TRBJ2-1,TRBV27
TGTGCCAGCCGAAAGCGGGAAACCGGGGAGCTGTTTTTT,CASRKRETGELFF,TRBD2,.,TRBJ2-2,TRBV19
TGTGCCAGCAGCGCGACTAGTGGCTACGAGCAGTACTTC,CASSATSGYEQYF,.,.,TRBJ2-7,TRBV14
TGTGCCAGCAGTTTAAGGACAAACGGGTCCCACGAGCAGTACTTC,CASSLRTNGSHEQYF,.,.,TRBJ2-7,TRBV27
TGTGCCAGCAGCTTCCGCTCGGGGGGCTACGAGCAGTACTTC,CASSFRSGGYEQYF,TRBD2,.,TRBJ2-7,TRBV7-7
TGCGCCAGCAGCCAAGATCGGTTGGAGGGGCAAGGGTCCTACAATGAGCAGTTCTTC,CASSQDRLEGQGSYNEQFF,.,.,TRBJ2-1,TRBV4-3
TGCGCCAGCAGCCAAGCGATCCGGCGGGAGGGGAAGAGGAACACCGGGGAGCTGTTTTTT,CASSQAIRREGKRNTGELFF,TRBD2,.,TRBJ2-2,TRBV4-3
TGTGCCAGCTCCTTACAGGGACACTACGAGCAGTACTTC,CASSLQGHYEQYF,.,once,TRBJ2-7,TRBV27
TGTGCCAGCAGCTTTAGCGGTCAGACTTTCTACGAGCAGTACTTC,CASSFSGQTFYEQYF,.,.,TRBJ2-7,TRBV11-2
TGTGCCAGCAGCTGGGACAGCAGCTCTGGGGCCAACGTCCTGACTTTC,CASSWDSSSGANVLTF,TRBD1,.,TRBJ2-6,TRBV5-6
TGTGCCAGCAGCCCAATAGGACGGGGACAGCAGGTAGCAGATACGCAGTATTTT,CASSPIGRGQQVADTQYF,TRBD1,.,TRBJ2-3,TRBV7-3
TGTGCCACCAGCAGAGGGGCAGGGAAAAGCGATGGCTACACCTTC,CATSRGAGKSDGYTF,.,.,TRBJ1-2,TRBV15
TGCGCCAGCGGGCGTGCAACTAATGAAAAACTGTTTTTT,CASGRATNEKLFF,.,.,TRBJ1-4,TRBV10-1
TGTGCCAGCAGCCTAGGACTAGCGGGAGTGATACAAGAGACCCAGTACTTC,CASSLGLAGVIQETQYF,TRBD2,.,TRBJ2-5,TRBV4-2
TGCGCCAGCAGCACGGTAGCGGGAGGGACAGATACGCAGTATTTT,CASSTVAGGTDTQYF,TRBD2,.,TRBJ2-3,TRBV5-1
TGTGCCAGCAGTGAAGGACAGGGGAGGATTCAGCCCCAGCATTTT,CASSEGQGRIQPQHF,TRBD1,.,TRBJ1-5,TRBV2
TGTGCCAGCAGTTTGGAGGGGATGGGCGGTCAGCCCCAGCATTTT,CASSLEGMGGQPQHF,.,few,TRBJ1-5,TRBV27
TGTGCCAGCAACAGGGCAACTAATGAAAAACTGTTTTTT,CASNRATNEKLFF,.,.,TRBJ1-4,TRBV2
TGCGCCAGCAGCCAAGATCTCCCCGGGAGCTCTGGGGCCAACGTCCTGACTTTC,CASSQDLPGSSGANVLTF,.,once,TRBJ2-6,TRBV4-3
TGTGCCAGCAGCGACCCATCGCGGGACCCCCCTTGGGACACCGGGGAGCTGTTTTTT,CASSDPSRDPPWDTGELFF,.,.,TRBJ2-2,TRBV11-2
TGCGCCAGCAGCCTATTGCCGGGGGGGACTGGAAACACCATATATTTT,CASSLLPGGTGNTIYF,.,.,TRBJ1-3,TRBV4-3
TGTGCCAGCAGCACTGACAGGGAAGCTTTCTTT,CASSTDREAFF,.,.,TRBJ1-1,TRBV11-2
TGTGCCAGCAGCTTACGGCAGGGGGCCTTAGCTTTCTTT,CASSLRQGALAFF,TRBD1,.,TRBJ1-1,TRBV7-9
TGCGCCAGCAGCCACCTTCCAGGGGACCAGCCCCAGCATTTT,CASSHLPGDQPQHF,.,.,TRBJ1-5,TRBV4-3
TGTGCCAGCAGCTTAGGGGGAAGCGGGAGGGGGCAATTGTACGAGCAGTACTTC,CASSLGGSGRGQLYEQYF,TRBD2,.,TRBJ2-7,TRBV7-2
TGCGCCATCCAGCGGGGGAGGCCCTATGGCTACACCTTC,CAIQRGRPYGYTF,.,.,TRBJ1-2,TRBV5-1
TGTGCCAGCAGTTTGGGCGCAGCCCCCTACGAGCAGTACTTC,CASSLGAAPYEQYF,.,.,TRBJ2-7,TRBV27
TGTGCCAGCAGCTTGATAGTAGGCGGGACCCAGCATTTT,CASSLIVGGTQHF,.,.,TRBJ1-5,TRBV5-8
TGTGCCAGCAGCCAAGATGGGGCTAGCGGGAAAGAGACCCAGTACTTC,CASSQDGASGKETQYF,TRBD2,.,TRBJ2-5,TRBV14
TGTGCCAGCAGCCCGAGCCCCAATTCTTTGGCCCAGCGGGAAATGGATGAGCAGTTCTTC,CASSPSPNSLAQREMDEQFF,TRBD2,.,TRBJ2-1,TRBV9
TGTGCCAGCAGCCAACTAGGTTCGCCCGGGGAGCTGTTTTTT,CASSQLGSPGELFF,.,.,TRBJ2-2,TRBV11-3
TGTGCCAGTAGTATTGGTACTAGCGGGAGTCCGTCCCACGAGCAGTACTTC,CASSIGTSGSPSHEQYF,TRBD2,.,TRBJ2-7,TRBV19
TGCGCCAGCAGCCAAGACCGCGGGAGGGAGCCGGAGACCCAGTACTTC,CASSQDRGREPETQYF,TRBD2,few,TRBJ2-5,TRBV4-1
TGTGCCAGCAGCCCGGTTGATGGCTCTGGGGCCAACGTCCTGACTTTC,CASSPVDGSGANVLTF,.,.,TRBJ2-6,TRBV7-2
TGCGCCAGCAGCCCCGGGACAGCACACGAAGCTTTCTTT,CASSPGTAHEAFF,TRBD1,.,TRBJ1-1,TRBV5-1
TGTGCCAGCAGCGCCAGCGGGAGTTCCTACGAGCAGTACTTC,CASSASGSSYEQYF,TRBD2,.,TRBJ2-7,TRBV5-4
TGCGCCAGCAGCCAAGGAGGGCTCGGCAATCAGCCCCAGCATTTT,CASSQGGLGNQPQHF,.,once,TRBJ1-5,TRBV4-3
TGTGCCAGCAGAGCGCACCGGTCTGGATCGGTTTTAAATGAAAAACTGTTTTTT,CASRAHRSGSVLNEKLFF,.,.,TRBJ1-4,TRBV7-9
TGTGCCGCCCGGGACAGAGCCTACGAGCAGTACTTC,CAARDRAYEQYF,TRBD1,.,TRBJ2-7,TRBV2
TGCGCCAGCAGCCCGACAGTTACGAACACTGAAGCTTTCTTT,CASSPTVTNTEAFF,.,few,TRBJ1-1,TRBV5-1
TGTGCCAGCAGCCAAGACCAGGAAAGGGGAAACACCATATATTTT,CASSQDQERGNTIYF,.,.,TRBJ1-3,TRBV4-2
TGTGCCAGCAGCTGGGGACTAGCGGGACGCACAGATACGCAGTATTTT,CASSWGLAGRTDTQYF,TRBD2,once,TRBJ2-3,TRBV5-4
TGCGCCAGCAGCCAAGAGCGAGCCCACGAGCAGTTCTTC,CASSQERAHEQFF,.,once,TRBJ2-1,TRBV4-3
TGTGCCAGCAGTCCGGACAGGGTGAGAACCTACGAGCAGTACTTC,CASSPDRVRTYEQYF,TRBD1,.,TRBJ2-7,TRBV27
TGTGCCAGCAGTTTTTCGGGACTGCTGAACACTGAAGCTTTCTTT,CASSFSGLLNTEAFF,.,.,TRBJ1-1,TRBV7-9
TGTGCCAGCAGTGAAGGGCCACAGGGCCCGAGCTCCTACAATGAGCAGTTCTTC,CASSEGPQGPSSYNEQFF,.,.,TRBJ2-1,TRBV2
TGTGCCACCAGCAGAGTGGGCTGGGCCGACAATGAGCAGTTCTTC,CATSRVGWADNEQFF,.,.,TRBJ2-1,TRBV15
TGCAGCGTCGGGTGGGGGCCTCTCACAGATACGCAGTATTTT,CSVGWGPLTDTQYF,.,.,TRBJ2-3,TRBV29-1
TGTGCCAGCAGTTTAGGGACTGCTCCCTATAGCAATCAGCCCCAGCATTTT,CASSLGTAPYSNQPQHF,.,.,TRBJ1-5,TRBV28